This T cell receptor (beta chain) was sequenced during a study of CD8+CD57+ T cells in acquired aplastic anemia. General study findings and limits: Between patients and controls, approximately 29 CD8+ CDR3 sequences were found in common.

By flow cytometry, patients selected for sequencing had shown an expansion of CD8+CD57+ cells. Every patient had severe acquired aplastic anemia. As to this clonotype: As yet, its antigen is unknown.

Genomic DNA provided the template from which TCR beta VDJ and CDR3 profiles were obtained. TCRdb reprocessed the reads with MiXCR, giving one entry per CDR3 protein. The data show 200,000 to 250,000 distinct CDR3 sequences, about 60% seen once. This CDR3 spans 13 amino acids. Trimming took off 5 bases at V and 3 bases at J, with 11 bases between the two ends. Per germline, CDR1 ENHRY and CDR2 SYGVKD. The sequencing sample was made of sorted CD4+, CD8+, or CD8+CD57+ T cells (not recorded which) from PBMCs. This sequence originates from a human donor with aplastic anemia. The gene calls are TRBV10-3 and TRBJ2-7; weak D call: TRBD2 (7 bases). The CDR3 loop reads CAISPGGHYEQYF. The CDR3 DNA reads as TGTGCCATCAGTCCGGGGGGCCACTACGAGCAGTACTTC.